Listed below are T cell receptor beta chains from one sample, sequenced in a study of post-analysis software for immune sequencing data. TCRdb processed the PCR reads anew with MiXCR; each CDR3 protein has one entry. The repertoire holds 450,000 to 700,000 distinct CDR3 sequences, with roughly 47% as singletons. Sequenced: blood. All receptors derive from a girl between 10 and 17 years old with multiple sclerosis. Both conserved end residues are part of each CDR3. Fields, in order: V gene, clone size, J gene, D gene, CDR3 protein, CDR3 DNA. The D gene is left open where the match is weak. Not every row has a clone size; where given, it reads once, few, many or a size class.

V: TRBV4-2
size: few
J: TRBJ2-1
D: -
CDR3: CASSHTQAVQFF
DNA: TGTGCCAGCAGTCACACACAGGCGGTGCAGTTCTTC

V: TRBV5-6
size: -
J: TRBJ2-3
D: -
CDR3: CASRRLAPSTDTQYF
DNA: TGTGCCAGCAGGCGTTTAGCCCCTAGCACAGATACGCAGTATTTT

V: TRBV5-1
size: -
J: TRBJ2-7
D: -
CDR3: CASSLFPGEIGAEQYF
DNA: TGCGCCAGCAGCTTGTTTCCAGGGGAAATTGGGGCCGAGCAGTACTTC

V: TRBV12-5
size: -
J: TRBJ2-6
D: TRBD2
CDR3: CASGLVRSAGLGANVLTF
DNA: TGTGCTAGTGGTTTGGTACGATCAGCGGGGCTTGGGGCCAACGTCCTGACTTTC

V: TRBV20-1
size: few
J: TRBJ2-7
D: TRBD2
CDR3: CSAQTSGNTYEQYF
DNA: TGCAGTGCACAGACTAGCGGAAATACCTACGAGCAGTACTTC

V: TRBV12-3/TRBV12-4
size: -
J: TRBJ1-1
D: -
CDR3: CASSPRRTDAFF
DNA: TGTGCCAGCAGTCCTAGAAGGACAGACGCTTTCTTT

V: TRBV7-2
size: -
J: TRBJ2-3
D: -
CDR3: CASSFGGGAEYF
DNA: -

V: TRBV7-2
size: -
J: TRBJ2-1
D: -
CDR3: CASSPARGGLSYNEQFF
DNA: TGTGCCAGCAGCCCAGCGAGGGGGGGCCTCTCCTACAATGAGCAGTTCTTC

V: TRBV6-1
size: few
J: TRBJ2-1
D: -
CDR3: CASSEEPMPGDEQFF
DNA: TGTGCCAGCAGTGAAGAACCGATGCCCGGGGATGAGCAGTTCTTC

V: TRBV5-1
size: few
J: TRBJ1-2
D: TRBD1
CDR3: CASSTGQGVSGYTF
DNA: TGCGCCAGCAGCACGGGACAGGGGGTTAGTGGCTACACCTTC

V: TRBV7-9
size: few
J: TRBJ1-2
D: -
CDR3: CASSERRYGYTF
DNA: TGTGCCAGCAGCGAAAGACGGTATGGCTACACCTTC

V: TRBV20-1
size: -
J: TRBJ2-1
D: TRBD1
CDR3: CSAVEVGPGQGSNEQFF
DNA: TGCAGTGCGGTAGAGGTTGGGCCGGGACAGGGGTCTAATGAGCAGTTCTTC

V: TRBV5-1
size: -
J: TRBJ2-5
D: TRBD2
CDR3: CASSSERGGGETQYF
DNA: TGCGCCAGCAGCTCGGAGCGGGGGGGCGGCGAGACCCAGTACTTC

V: TRBV12-3/TRBV12-4
size: -
J: TRBJ1-2
D: -
CDR3: CASSLRQALNYGYTF
DNA: TGTGCCAGCAGTTTAAGACAGGCTCTTAACTATGGCTACACCTTC

V: TRBV20-1
size: -
J: TRBJ2-5
D: TRBD2
CDR3: CSARQGGGIQETQYF
DNA: TGCAGTGCTAGACAGGGCGGGGGGATTCAAGAGACCCAGTACTTC

V: TRBV7-2
size: -
J: TRBJ1-5
D: -
CDR3: CASSFRHTSNQPQHF
DNA: TGTGCCAGCAGCTTTAGACACACTAGCAATCAGCCCCAGCATTTT

V: TRBV11-2
size: -
J: TRBJ2-3
D: TRBD2
CDR3: CASSSGLAGGGTQYF
DNA: TGTGCCAGCAGCTCGGGACTAGCGGGAGGTGGCACGCAGTATTTT

V: TRBV10-2
size: -
J: TRBJ2-1
D: -
CDR3: CASSEYANEQFF
DNA: TGCGCCAGCAGTGAGTACGCCAATGAGCAGTTCTTC

V: TRBV7-9
size: -
J: TRBJ2-6
D: -
CDR3: CASSFSYSGANVLTF
DNA: TGTGCCAGCAGCTTTTCTTACTCTGGGGCCAACGTCCTGACTTTC

V: TRBV7-2
size: once
J: TRBJ2-3
D: -
CDR3: CASSLSPKDTQYF
DNA: TGTGCCAGCAGCCTCTCCCCGAAAGATACGCAGTATTTT

V: TRBV20-1
size: few
J: TRBJ2-5
D: TRBD2
CDR3: CSARKGLAVQETQYF
DNA: TGCAGTGCTAGGAAGGGACTAGCGGTTCAAGAGACCCAGTACTTC

V: TRBV20-1
size: -
J: TRBJ2-3
D: TRBD2
CDR3: CSASPVAGSTDTQYF
DNA: TGCAGTGCTAGTCCCGTAGCGGGGAGTACAGATACGCAGTATTTT

V: TRBV29-1
size: few
J: TRBJ1-2
D: TRBD1
CDR3: CSVDLSPGGIYGYTF
DNA: TGCAGCGTTGACCTTAGTCCAGGGGGCATCTATGGCTACACCTTC

V: TRBV5-1
size: many
J: TRBJ2-7
D: -
CDR3: CASSLGGRSSYEQYF
DNA: TGTGCCAGCAGTTTGGGCGGGCGAAGCTCCTACGAGCAGTACTTC

V: TRBV5-1
size: -
J: TRBJ1-4
D: TRBD1
CDR3: CASSLASLQGADEKLFF
DNA: TGCGCCAGCAGCTTGGCCTCACTCCAGGGGGCGGATGAAAAACTGTTTTTT

V: TRBV5-1
size: -
J: TRBJ2-3
D: TRBD2
CDR3: CASGTKTSGATDTQYF
DNA: TGCGCCAGCGGCACTAAAACTAGCGGGGCCACAGATACGCAGTATTTT

V: TRBV12-3/TRBV12-4
size: -
J: TRBJ1-4
D: -
CDR3: CASSTGTLTTNEKLFF
DNA: TGTGCCAGCAGTACAGGGACTCTAACAACTAATGAAAAACTGTTTTTT

V: TRBV5-1
size: -
J: TRBJ1-1
D: -
CDR3: CASSPGDLGGWSTEAFF
DNA: TGCGCCAGCAGCCCCGGAGACTTGGGGGGATGGAGCACTGAAGCTTTCTTT

V: TRBV10-2
size: -
J: TRBJ1-4
D: TRBD1
CDR3: CASSEEDRGRVDEKLFF
DNA: TGCGCCAGCAGTGAGGAGGACAGGGGTAGAGTGGACGAAAAACTGTTTTTT

V: TRBV6-4
size: few
J: TRBJ2-3
D: -
CDR3: CASSKGGGSTDTQYF
DNA: TGTGCCAGCTCTAAAGGGGGGGGTAGCACAGATACGCAGTATTTT

V: TRBV7-9
size: few
J: TRBJ1-5
D: -
CDR3: CASSPAGVQPQHF
DNA: TGTGCCAGCAGCCCGGCGGGGGTTCAGCCCCAGCATTTT

V: TRBV24-1
size: -
J: TRBJ2-3
D: TRBD1
CDR3: CATSDTGGADTQYF
DNA: TGTGCCACCAGTGACACAGGGGGTGCAGATACGCAGTATTTT

V: TRBV4-1
size: -
J: TRBJ1-5
D: -
CDR3: CASSQEAQRGQPQHF
DNA: TGCGCCAGCAGCCAAGAAGCACAAAGGGGTCAGCCCCAGCATTTT

V: TRBV5-1
size: once
J: TRBJ2-1
D: -
CDR3: CASSLTGSSSYNEQFF
DNA: TGCGCCAGCAGCTTGACGGGATCCAGCTCCTACAATGAGCAGTTCTTC

V: TRBV12-3/TRBV12-4
size: few
J: TRBJ1-2
D: -
CDR3: CASHNPGGGYTF
DNA: TGTGCCAGCCATAATCCGGGGGGTGGCTACACCTTC

V: TRBV7-6
size: few
J: TRBJ1-5
D: -
CDR3: CASSLDSGVNQPQHF
DNA: TGTGCCAGCAGCTTAGATTCAGGGGTCAATCAGCCCCAGCATTTT

V: TRBV10-3
size: -
J: TRBJ2-5
D: TRBD1
CDR3: CAIKETGAQQTQYF
DNA: TGTGCCATCAAAGAGACAGGGGCGCAGCAGACCCAGTACTTC

V: TRBV11-3
size: few
J: TRBJ1-1
D: -
CDR3: CASSFQGVGDTEAFF
DNA: TGTGCCAGCAGCTTCCAGGGAGTAGGAGACACTGAAGCTTTCTTT

V: TRBV10-3
size: -
J: TRBJ2-5
D: TRBD1
CDR3: CAISTGTGEWETQYF
DNA: TGTGCCATCAGCACCGGGACAGGGGAGTGGGAGACCCAGTACTTC

V: TRBV5-1
size: -
J: TRBJ2-7
D: TRBD1
CDR3: CASSPRDRGQNEQYF
DNA: TGCGCCAGCAGCCCACGGGACAGGGGTCAGAACGAGCAGTACTTC

V: TRBV29-1
size: -
J: TRBJ2-3
D: -
CDR3: CSGWTPLPDTQYF
DNA: TGCAGCGGCTGGACCCCGCTACCAGATACGCAGTATTTT

V: TRBV3-1
size: few
J: TRBJ2-1
D: -
CDR3: CASSHGQFEQFF
DNA: TGTGCCAGCAGCCATGGACAGTTTGAGCAGTTCTTC

V: TRBV6-5
size: few
J: TRBJ2-2
D: TRBD1
CDR3: CASSYWTGRTGELFF
DNA: TGTGCCAGCAGTTATTGGACAGGGCGGACCGGGGAGCTGTTTTTT

V: TRBV12-3/TRBV12-4
size: few
J: TRBJ1-2
D: TRBD1
CDR3: CASSLAQGTGNGYTF
DNA: TGTGCCAGCAGTTTAGCGCAAGGGACAGGGAATGGCTACACCTTC

V: TRBV4-1
size: -
J: TRBJ2-3
D: TRBD2
CDR3: CASSQGTSGRAFGTDTQYF
DNA: TGCGCCAGCAGCCAGGGGACTAGCGGGAGGGCCTTTGGGACAGATACGCAGTATTTT

V: TRBV12-3/TRBV12-4
size: few
J: TRBJ1-2
D: -
CDR3: CASSLGGPGYGYTF
DNA: TGTGCCAGCAGTTTAGGGGGCCCTGGGTATGGCTACACCTTC

V: TRBV5-6
size: -
J: TRBJ2-5
D: TRBD2
CDR3: CASSFPLAGGPETQYF
DNA: TGTGCCAGCAGCTTTCCACTAGCGGGGGGGCCGGAGACCCAGTACTTC

V: TRBV5-1
size: few
J: TRBJ2-6
D: -
CDR3: CASSLKTSGANVLTF
DNA: TGCGCCAGCAGCTTGAAAACCTCTGGGGCCAACGTCCTGACTTTC

V: TRBV5-5
size: few
J: TRBJ2-4
D: TRBD2
CDR3: CASSLASGGYIQYF
DNA: TGTGCCAGCAGCTTGGCTAGCGGGGGCTACATTCAGTACTTC

V: TRBV5-1
size: -
J: TRBJ2-5
D: -
CDR3: CASSSSTRETQYF
DNA: TGCGCCAGCAGCTCCTCTACCCGAGAGACCCAGTACTTC

V: TRBV15
size: -
J: TRBJ2-7
D: -
CDR3: CATIYEQYF
DNA: TGTGCCACCATCTACGAGCAGTACTTC

V: TRBV3-1
size: -
J: TRBJ1-5
D: TRBD1
CDR3: CASSQSRGSNQPQHF
DNA: TGTGCCAGCAGCCAGAGCAGGGGGAGCAATCAGCCCCAGCATTTT

V: TRBV20-1
size: -
J: TRBJ2-7
D: -
CDR3: CSARDQSYLSYEQYF
DNA: TGCAGTGCTAGAGATCAAAGCTACCTAAGCTACGAGCAGTACTTC

V: TRBV29-1
size: few
J: TRBJ1-1
D: -
CDR3: CSVTGRLNTEAFF
DNA: TGCAGCGTCACGGGACGGCTGAACACTGAAGCTTTCTTT

V: TRBV12-3/TRBV12-4
size: once
J: TRBJ2-7
D: TRBD2
CDR3: CPSSPGLAAYEQYF
DNA: TGTCCCAGCAGTCCTGGACTAGCGGCCTACGAGCAGTACTTC

V: TRBV5-1
size: once
J: TRBJ2-1
D: -
CDR3: CASRGNNNEQFF
DNA: TGCGCCAGCAGGGGAAATAACAATGAGCAGTTCTTC

V: TRBV10-3
size: -
J: TRBJ2-5
D: -
CDR3: CAISWREQETQYF
DNA: TGTGCCATCAGTTGGAGGGAACAAGAGACCCAGTACTTC

V: TRBV7-7
size: once
J: TRBJ2-3
D: -
CDR3: CASSLWDFSGTDTQYF
DNA: TGTGCTAGCAGCTTGTGGGACTTTTCTGGGACGGATACGCAGTATTTT

V: TRBV5-1
size: -
J: TRBJ2-7
D: TRBD1
CDR3: CASGTGYEQYF
DNA: TGCGCCAGCGGGACAGGGTACGAGCAGTACTTC